The clone carrying this T cell receptor (beta chain) was counted at least ten times. Its antigen is not known. The CDR3 spans 15 residues. Germline CDR1 LGHNA, CDR2 YSLEER. V was shortened by 0 bases and J by 0 bases, with 9 bases between the two germline ends. This record comes from a study of molecular identifiers for immune sequencing clone quantification. Findings and limits, study-wide: One cell's worth of spiked Jurkat TCR RNA was reportedly detectable among some 1 million naive cells.

TCRdb itself ran the PCR reads through MiXCR, one entry per CDR3 protein. Among over 600,000 distinct CDR3 sequences listed, 20% were seen once. Sequencing was carried out using naive CD8+ T cells from blood, with Jurkat cell RNA spiked in. This sample's subset: FACS-sorted CD8+CD4-CCR7+CD45RA+ naive T cells. This TCR came from a human donor in good health. Some libraries in this study had Jurkat cell RNA spiked in. This chain connects TRBV4-3 to TRBJ2-7; D gene uncertain. The CDR3 nucleotides read TGCGCCAGCAGCCAAGAATCGTCCACCTCCTACGAGCAGTACTTC. This encodes CASSQESSTSYEQYF.